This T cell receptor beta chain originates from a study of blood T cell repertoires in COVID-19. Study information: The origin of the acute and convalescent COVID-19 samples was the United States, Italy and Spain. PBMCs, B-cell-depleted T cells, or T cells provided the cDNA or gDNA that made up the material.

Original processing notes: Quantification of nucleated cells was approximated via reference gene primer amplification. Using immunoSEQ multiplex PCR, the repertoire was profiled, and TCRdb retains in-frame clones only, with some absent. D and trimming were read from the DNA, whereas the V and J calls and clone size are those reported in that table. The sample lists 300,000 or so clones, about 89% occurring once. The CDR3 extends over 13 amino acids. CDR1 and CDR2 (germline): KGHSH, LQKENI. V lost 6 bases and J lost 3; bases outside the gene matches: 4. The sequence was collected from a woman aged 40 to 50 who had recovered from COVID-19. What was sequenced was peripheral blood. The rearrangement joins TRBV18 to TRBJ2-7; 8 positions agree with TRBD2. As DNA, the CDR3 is TGTGCCAGCTCGCCGGCGGGGGGCTACGAGCAGTACTTC. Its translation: CASSPAGGYEQYF.